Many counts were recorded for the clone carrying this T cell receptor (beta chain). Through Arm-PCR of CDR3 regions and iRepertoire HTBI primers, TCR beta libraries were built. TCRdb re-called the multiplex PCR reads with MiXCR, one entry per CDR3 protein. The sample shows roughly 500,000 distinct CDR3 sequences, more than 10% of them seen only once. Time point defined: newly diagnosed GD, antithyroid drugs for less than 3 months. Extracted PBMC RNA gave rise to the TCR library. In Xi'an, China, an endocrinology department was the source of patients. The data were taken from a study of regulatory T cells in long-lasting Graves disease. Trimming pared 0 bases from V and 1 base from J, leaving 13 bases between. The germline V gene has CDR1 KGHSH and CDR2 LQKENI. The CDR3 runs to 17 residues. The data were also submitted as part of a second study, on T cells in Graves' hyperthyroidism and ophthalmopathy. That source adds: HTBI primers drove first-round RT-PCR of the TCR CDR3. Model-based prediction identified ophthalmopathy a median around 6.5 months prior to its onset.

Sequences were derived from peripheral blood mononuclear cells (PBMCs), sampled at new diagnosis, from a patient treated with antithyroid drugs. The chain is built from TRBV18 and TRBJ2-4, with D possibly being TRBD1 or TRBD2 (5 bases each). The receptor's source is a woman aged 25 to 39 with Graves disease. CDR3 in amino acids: CASSPPSVGVAKNIQYF. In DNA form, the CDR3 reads TGTGCCAGCTCACCACCTTCGGTGGGGGTGGCCAAAAACATTCAGTACTTC.